This T cell receptor beta chain originates from a study of blood T cell repertoires in COVID-19. Trimming pared 7 bases from V and 3 bases from J, leaving 8 bases between. This CDR3 region has 11 residues. Per germline, CDR1 DFQATT and CDR2 SNEGSKA (reference sequence). The assay was immunoSEQ multiplex PCR, and TCRdb's table has in-frame clones only and misses some. The table records roughly 180,000 clones, about nine tenths of them present only once. The clonotype was recovered from a woman in her 30s who had recovered from COVID-19. The V and J genes are TRBV20-1 and TRBJ2-3; a weak D match, TRBD2 (6 bases). Sequences were obtained from PBMCs or T cells enriched from blood (not recorded which). The CDR3 reads CSVGGTDTQYF. CDR3 in DNA: TGCAGTGTGGGGGGAACAGATACGCAGTATTTT.